This is a list of T cell receptor beta chains from one sample in a study of T cells in localized non-small cell lung cancer. Assay used: immunoSEQ multiplex PCR; TCRdb lists only in-frame clones, some missing. The repertoire holds approximately 29,000 clones, with roughly 80% as singletons. This specimen was peripheral blood mononuclear cells, taken before any cancer treatment. The receptors come from a man aged 40 to 70 with stage III lung adenocarcinoma. Both conserved end residues are part of each CDR3. Fields, in order: V gene, J gene, CDR3 protein.

V gene: TRBV2
J gene: TRBJ1-6
CDR3 protein: CASSGIGSSYNSPLHF

V gene: TRBV5-1
J gene: TRBJ2-1
CDR3 protein: CASFRTGSNEQFF

V gene: TRBV5-6
J gene: TRBJ2-2
CDR3 protein: CASSLQGGELFF

V gene: TRBV28
J gene: TRBJ1-5
CDR3 protein: CSIRQGQMQPQHF

V gene: TRBV5-4
J gene: TRBJ2-1
CDR3 protein: CASRRQGADEQFF

V gene: TRBV19
J gene: TRBJ1-5
CDR3 protein: CASSPGWTDNQPQHF

V gene: TRBV6-1
J gene: TRBJ2-3
CDR3 protein: CASSDTGSNPDTQYF

V gene: TRBV30
J gene: TRBJ1-5
CDR3 protein: CAWSPGLNNQPQHF

V gene: TRBV19
J gene: TRBJ2-2
CDR3 protein: CATTRGLAGGLVTGELFF

V gene: TRBV10-3
J gene: TRBJ2-1
CDR3 protein: CAISGGLAGGGGEQFF

V gene: TRBV4-1
J gene: TRBJ1-6
CDR3 protein: CASSQEVGGFDSPLHF

V gene: TRBV12-2
J gene: TRBJ2-3
CDR3 protein: CAIPKAGGGTDTQYF

V gene: TRBV15
J gene: TRBJ1-4
CDR3 protein: CATSRDQAEKLFF

V gene: TRBV5-6
J gene: TRBJ2-3
CDR3 protein: CASSLRGPGDTQYF

V gene: TRBV6-6
J gene: TRBJ2-3
CDR3 protein: CASSPPGADTQYF

V gene: TRBV29-1
J gene: TRBJ2-5
CDR3 protein: CSAGLAGDVETQYF

V gene: TRBV28
J gene: TRBJ1-5
CDR3 protein: CASSSGMRAGPNQPQHF

V gene: TRBV15
J gene: TRBJ2-2
CDR3 protein: CATSRLLTGELFF

V gene: TRBV10-1
J gene: TRBJ2-7
CDR3 protein: CASTHQGQPRPGEQYF

V gene: TRBV6-1
J gene: TRBJ2-7
CDR3 protein: CASSLGNPYEQYF

V gene: TRBV28
J gene: TRBJ1-2
CDR3 protein: CASLSGGQVYGYTF

V gene: TRBV5-6
J gene: TRBJ1-3
CDR3 protein: CASGLTGGVGNTIYF

V gene: TRBV4-1
J gene: TRBJ2-2
CDR3 protein: CASSQAGGRNTGELFF

V gene: TRBV6-1
J gene: TRBJ1-5
CDR3 protein: CASSGIGYSNQPQHF

V gene: TRBV9
J gene: TRBJ1-3
CDR3 protein: CASSVDSGVGNTIYF

V gene: TRBV2
J gene: TRBJ1-1
CDR3 protein: CASAENTEAFF

V gene: TRBV28
J gene: TRBJ2-7
CDR3 protein: CASSIAGGPYEQYF